The 4 T cell receptor beta chains below all came from one sample that was sequenced in a study of blood T cell repertoires in COVID-19. Using immunoSEQ multiplex PCR, the repertoire was profiled, and TCRdb retains in-frame clones only, with some absent. The sample shows 200,000 to 250,000 clones, under 90% of them seen only once. What was sequenced was peripheral blood. The source is a woman over 75 with COVID-19, enrolled during active disease.

J is TRBJ1-2 and V is TRBV11-2, with 8 bases identical to TRBD1. The CDR3 contains 15 residues. Germline assignment: CDR1 SGHAT and CDR2 FQNNGV. Unmatched junction bases numbered 5, after V lost 1 base and J lost 4 bases. The CDR3 nucleotides read TGTGCCAGCAGCTTAGCTCAGGGGGCGCCCTATGGCTACACCTTC. This encodes CASSLAQGAPYGYTF.

V gene TRBV20-1 combines with J gene TRBJ1-5, with D perhaps matching TRBD1 (5 bases). V was shortened by 3 bases and J by 5 bases, with 11 bases between the two germline ends. Per germline, CDR1 DFQATT and CDR2 SNEGSKA (reference sequence). This CDR3 comprises 13 residues. CDR3 sequence: CSASGAGYQPQHF. DNA for the CDR3: TGCAGTGCTAGTGGGGCAGGGTATCAGCCCCAGCATTTT.

V usage is TRBV28 and J usage is TRBJ2-1; 9 bases are shared with TRBD1. The germline V gene encodes CDR1 MDHEN and CDR2 SYDVKM. J lost 6 bases, V lost 5 bases, and 11 bases had no gene match. CDR3 size: 16 residues. The CDR3 is CASSPLGQGTLNEQFF. In DNA form, the CDR3 reads TGTGCCAGCAGTCCGCTGGGACAGGGAACGCTCAATGAGCAGTTCTTC.

This clone was found many times. V usage is TRBV7-8 and J usage is TRBJ2-3, with D hard to call. The CDR3 runs 13 residues. Looked up from germline, CDR1 is SGHVS and CDR2 is FQNEAQ. V lost 5 bases and J 6 bases, leaving 12 bases between the germline ends. CDR3 nucleotide sequence: TGTGCCAGCAGCGCTAGGAGCGCTGATACGCAGTATTTT. Translation: CASSARSADTQYF.